Each of the 11 T cell receptor beta chains below was sequenced from the same sample in a study of T-cell reconstitution after alpha-beta-depleted transplantation in children. Preparation of the TCRbeta library used unique molecular identifiers. TCRdb independently ran MiXCR on the PCR reads; one entry per CDR3 protein. The data show hundreds of thousands of distinct CDR3 sequences, around 15% seen once. The specimen was PBMCs, mostly from graft donor cells, collected 360 days after TCRalphabeta/CD19-depleted stem cell transplant. The receptors here all came from a male patient under 18 who had a stem cell transplant for acute lymphoblastic leukemia, so the T cells may come from the graft donor.

J is TRBJ2-5 and V is TRBV18; TRBD2 matches 11 bases. This CDR3 has 17 residues. Germline trimming cut 0 bases from V and 1 base from J; bases unmatched to any gene: 4. Germline CDR1 KGHSH, CDR2 LQKENI. In DNA, the CDR3 is TGTGCCAGCTCACCACCGACCGGACTAGCGGGCCAAGAGACCCAGTACTTC. Translation gives CASSPPTGLAGQETQYF. Full variable domain (outside the CDR3, taken from reference TRBV18 and TRBJ2-5): NAGVMQNPRHLVRRRGQEARLRCSPMKGHSHVYWYRQLPEEGLKFMVYLQKENIIDESGMPKERFSAEFPKEGPSILRIQQVVRGDSAAYFCASSPPTGLAGQETQYFGPGTRLLVL.

This clonotype was counted a few times. V is TRBV4-1 and J is TRBJ2-7, with 7 bases aligning to TRBD1. Germline trimming cut 3 bases from V and 0 bases from J; bases unmatched to any gene: 14. Germline loops: CDR1 MGHRA, CDR2 YSYEKL. The CDR3 is 18 residues long. The CDR3 protein is CASSHSMPRTGNSYEQYF. CDR3 nucleotide sequence: TGCGCCAGCAGCCATTCCATGCCGCGGACAGGTAACTCCTACGAGCAGTACTTC.

The chain couples TRBV29-1 to TRBJ1-2; 7 bases are shared with TRBD1. Germline CDR1 reads SQVTM; CDR2 reads ANQGSEA. Trimming removed 4 bases from V and 7 bases from J; junction bases left unmatched: 6. CDR3 size: 12 residues. The CDR3 DNA follows: TGCAGCGTTGGAGAGAGGGGGCTTGGCTACACCTTC. It encodes CSVGERGLGYTF.

The sample holds a few counts of this clonotype. This sequence joins TRBV7-9 and TRBJ2-7; D not resolved. Germline CDR1 reads SEHNR; CDR2 reads FQNEAQ (reference sequence). The CDR3 has 11 amino acids. Deletions cut 5 bases from V and 7 bases from J, with 9 bases between. The CDR3 reads CASSLRWEQYF. The CDR3 bases are TGTGCCAGCAGCCTACGGTGGGAGCAGTACTTC. Complete variable domain (other parts from reference TRBV7-9 and TRBJ2-7): DTGVSQNPRHKITKRGQNVTFRCDPISEHNRLYWYRQTLGQGPEFLTYFQNEAQLEKSRLLSDRFSAERPKGSFSTLEIQRTEQGDSAMYLCASSLRWEQYFGPGTRLTVT.

This chain links TRBV5-5 with TRBJ2-7; D is perhaps TRBD2 (6 bases). CDR1 is SGHKS and CDR2 is YYEKEE in the germline V gene (reference sequence). The CDR3 has 15 residues. V was shortened by 4 bases and J by 3 bases, with 17 bases between the two germline ends. The CDR3 protein is CASSASGWGVYEQYF. The DNA of the CDR3 is TGTGCCAGCAGCGCCTCTGGATGGGGGGTCTACGAGCAGTACTTC. The full variable domain, in which reference TRBV5-5 and TRBJ2-7 provide the parts outside the CDR3, is DAGVTQSPTHLIKTRGQQVTLRCSPISGHKSVSWYQQVLGQGPQFIFQYYEKEERGRGNFPDRFSARQFPNYSSELNVNALLLGDSALYLCASSASGWGVYEQYFGPGTRLTVT.

This clonotype was counted only a few times. The chain links TRBV5-1 to TRBJ2-7; D not certain. The V and J ends lost 5 bases and 3 bases respectively, with 18 bases between them. The germline V gene has CDR1 SGHRS and CDR2 YFSETQ. This CDR3 has 15 residues. The CDR3, as DNA: TGCGCCAGCAGTGAGACTCACTACGAATACTACGAGCAGTACTTC. Translating gives CASSETHYEYYEQYF.

A few counts support this clonotype. The gene calls are TRBV12-3 or TRBV12-4 and TRBJ2-1, with D unresolved. The length of the CDR3 is 15 residues. The V and J ends lost 5 bases and 1 base respectively, with 12 bases between them. As DNA, the CDR3 is TGTGCCAGCAGTCCCTTTGGTTTTTCCTACAATGAGCAGTTCTTC. It codes for CASSPFGFSYNEQFF.

The chain links TRBV29-1 to TRBJ2-2; D call uncertain. The V and J ends lost 0 bases and 6 bases respectively, with 14 bases between them. CDR3 length equals 15 residues. In germline, CDR1 is SQVTM, CDR2 ANQGSEA. CDR3 in amino acids: CSVEDLGASPGELFF. CDR3 in DNA: TGCAGCGTTGAAGATCTTGGCGCTAGTCCCGGGGAGCTGTTTTTT.

This clonotype was observed a few times. The chain recombines TRBV12-3 or TRBV12-4 with TRBJ1-5; D is undetermined. The CDR3 is 13 residues long. V was cut by 6 bases and J by 7 bases, with 13 bases left in between. In DNA, the CDR3 is TGTGCCAGCAGCCCCTCCCCATGGCAGCCCCAGCATTTT. As protein: CASSPSPWQPQHF.

The sample holds a few counts of this clonotype. The chain recombines TRBV27 with TRBJ2-7, with unresolved D. The CDR3 is 13 amino acids. Per the germline V gene, CDR1 is MNHEY and CDR2 is SMNVEV (reference sequence). V was pared by 5 bases and J by 4 bases, with 12 bases between. CDR3 DNA: TGTGCCAGCAGTAAGCTGATCGGGTACGAGCAGTACTTC. This sequence encodes CASSKLIGYEQYF.

The V gene is TRBV6-1, the J gene TRBJ1-2, with TRBD1 matching over 7 bases. This CDR3 comprises 14 residues. Trimming at V came to 6 bases and at J to 4 bases, leaving 8 bases not matched to a gene. Germline values: CDR1 MNHNS, CDR2 SASEGT. CDR3 sequence: CASRPGQRIYGYTF. The CDR3 DNA reads TGTGCCAGCAGGCCGGGACAGAGGATCTATGGCTACACCTTC.